This T cell receptor (beta chain) is from a study of blood T cell repertoires in COVID-19. Sequencing was performed with immunoSEQ multiplex PCR; in TCRdb, only in-frame clones are kept and a portion is missing. The table includes under 250,000 clones, roughly three quarters detected once. This clone showed up just a few times. Germline-derived CDR1 and CDR2 are LNHNV and YYDKDF (reference sequence). Trimming removed 0 bases from V and 5 bases from J, with 11 bases in between. The CDR3 sequence is 14 residues long. The rearrangement uses TRBV15 and TRBJ2-7; tentatively, D is TRBD2 (5 bases). The TCR originated in a woman aged 40 to 55 with COVID-19, enrolled during active disease. Material: peripheral blood. CDR3 nucleotide sequence: TGTGCCACCAGCAGAGAGATGCTAGCCCACGAGCAGTACTTC. As protein: CATSREMLAHEQYF.